This is a list of T cell receptor beta chains from one sample in a study of type 1 and type 2 diabetes patients. One entry per CDR3 protein results from TCRdb running MiXCR on the multiplex PCR reads. This table has 270,000 or so distinct CDR3 sequences, 47% appearing once. Sequences were obtained from peripheral blood mononuclear cells (PBMCs). The receptors here all came from a man aged 18 to 29 with type 2 diabetes. The CDR3 runs from the conserved cysteine through the conserved F or W. The D gene is left open where the match is weak. Size is omitted from some rows. Given values are once, few, many or a class for expanded clones.

CDR3 protein | CDR3 DNA | V gene | D gene | J gene | clone size
CASSGGGTVVGYTF | TGTGCCAGCAGCGGAGGAGGGACCGTTGTGGGCTACACCTTC | TRBV12-3/TRBV12-4 | . | TRBJ1-2 | .
CASLGLADKTSTDTQYF | TGTGCCAGCCTCGGGCTAGCGGACAAGACTAGCACAGATACGCAGTATTTT | TRBV13 | TRBD2 | TRBJ2-3 | .
CATSRGPGLFSLQYF | TGTGCCACCAGTCGGGGGCCGGGACTATTTTCCTTACAGTACTTC | TRBV24-1 | . | TRBJ2-7 | .
CASTHGGGAKANIQYF | TGTGCCAGTACCCATGGCGGGGGGGCCAAGGCAAACATTCAGTACTTC | TRBV7-8 | TRBD2 | TRBJ2-4 | .
CASSLAGPAGIGEKLFF | TGTGCCAGCAGCTTAGCCGGCCCGGCGGGGATAGGCGAAAAACTGTTTTTT | TRBV7-2 | . | TRBJ1-4 | once
CASKGGTGAGEKLFF | TGTGCCAGCAAGGGGGGGACAGGGGCCGGTGAAAAACTGTTTTTT | TRBV2 | TRBD1 | TRBJ1-4 | few
CASFGQGILSYEQYF | TGTGCCAGCTTTGGGCAGGGGATCCTCTCCTACGAGCAGTACTTC | TRBV2 | . | TRBJ2-7 | many
CAIGTGTYEQYF | TGTGCCATCGGGACAGGGACCTACGAGCAGTACTTC | TRBV10-3 | TRBD1 | TRBJ2-7 | .
CASILGYTGELFF | TGTGCCAGTATACTCGGGTACACCGGGGAGCTGTTTTTT | TRBV19 | . | TRBJ2-2 | few
CSAEGEGSRGSPLHF | TGCAGTGCTGAGGGGGAGGGCTCCCGGGGATCACCCCTCCACTTT | TRBV20-1 | . | TRBJ1-6 | once
CASSQTGFSYEQYF | TGTGCCAGCAGTCAGACAGGTTTTTCATACGAGCAGTACTTC | TRBV28 | . | TRBJ2-7 | .
CASSPQTSGGAAGANVLTF | TGTGCCAGCAGCCCCCAGACTAGCGGGGGGGCCGCTGGGGCCAACGTCCTGACTTTC | TRBV7-3 | TRBD2 | TRBJ2-6 | .
CASSEGPRGTDTQYF | TGTGCCAGCAGTGAAGGCCCCCGGGGGACAGATACGCAGTATTTT | TRBV6-1 | . | TRBJ2-3 | .
CSVRTGRAYEQYF | TGCAGCGTCCGGACAGGGAGGGCCTACGAGCAGTACTTC | TRBV29-1 | . | TRBJ2-7 | .
CAGAGGGWATQYF | TGTGCCGGCGCGGGGGGCGGATGGGCGACCCAGTACTTC | TRBV30 | TRBD2 | TRBJ2-5 | .
CASSSSHYGGDYGYTF | TGTGCCAGCAGTTCCTCGCATTATGGGGGAGACTATGGCTACACCTTC | TRBV2 | . | TRBJ1-2 | few
CASGRLAGTNTGELFF | TGTGCCAGCGGGAGGCTAGCGGGGACGAACACCGGGGAGCTGTTTTTT | TRBV9 | TRBD2 | TRBJ2-2 | .
CSASEGIRETQYF | TGCAGTGCTAGTGAGGGTATACGGGAGACCCAGTACTTC | TRBV20-1 | . | TRBJ2-5 | .
CAWRSGGGYGYTF | TGTGCCTGGAGATCCGGGGGCGGCTATGGCTACACCTTC | TRBV30 | . | TRBJ1-2 | .
CASSSPKRGTDTQYF | TGTGCCAGCAGCTCCCCCAAGCGGGGCACAGATACGCAGTATTTT | TRBV28 | . | TRBJ2-3 | few
CASSSGTGESEQYF | TGTGCCAGCTCAAGTGGGACAGGAGAATCCGAGCAGTACTTC | TRBV18 | TRBD1 | TRBJ2-7 | once
CASSFSRTGPYEQYF | TGTGCCAGCAGTTTTAGCAGGACTGGACCCTACGAGCAGTACTTC | TRBV27 | . | TRBJ2-7 | .
CATSRDRAGRALEQYF | TGTGCCACCAGCAGGGACCGCGCAGGGCGGGCCCTCGAGCAGTACTTC | TRBV15 | . | TRBJ2-7 | .
CSAYGTGHIQYF | TGCAGTGCTTACGGGACAGGGCACATTCAGTACTTC | TRBV20-1 | TRBD1 | TRBJ2-4 | few
CASSQETVLNTEAFF | TGCGCCAGCAGCCAAGAAACAGTATTGAACACTGAAGCTTTCTTT | TRBV4-1 | . | TRBJ1-1 | .
CASSDSEPPELGYF | TGCGCCAGCAGTGACTCGGAACCGCCAGAACTCGGGTATTTT | TRBV10-1 | . | TRBJ2-3 | .
CASSFSREKAYEQYF | TGTGCCAGCAGCTTTTCCCGGGAGAAAGCCTACGAGCAGTACTTC | TRBV7-2 | . | TRBJ2-7 | few
CASSLPFGGGPTGELFF | TGTGCCAGCAGCCTCCCCTTTGGGGGCGGTCCCACCGGGGAGCTGTTTTTT | TRBV12-3/TRBV12-4 | . | TRBJ2-2 | .
CASSLDPGTGANVLTF | TGTGCCAGCAGCTTAGATCCGGGGACTGGGGCCAACGTCCTGACTTTC | TRBV7-2 | . | TRBJ2-6 | many